These 17 T cell receptor beta chains were sequenced from one sample in a study of chemoradiotherapy in HPV16-positive cancers. Here immunoSEQ multiplex PCR was the method, and the copy in TCRdb shows in-frame clones only, minus some. The sample shows fewer than 40,000 clones, roughly 90% of them seen only once. The input for sequencing was blood, taken from a patient who underwent chemoradiotherapy. The receptors were gathered from a human donor with HPV-associated anogenital cancer.

The chain carries TRBV9 and TRBJ1-1; no definite D call. This CDR3 spans 16 amino acids. Germline CDR1 and CDR2: SGDLS and YYNGEE. The V end lost 2 bases, the J end lost 4 bases, and 18 bases lay between the germline ends. The CDR3 is CASSVRCRLRTTEAFF. The DNA for the CDR3 is TGTGCCAGCAGCGTTAGGTGCAGGCTCAGAACCACTGAAGCTTTCTTT.

The chain couples TRBV9 to TRBJ2-7; D might be TRBD1 (5 bases). The CDR3 runs 17 residues. Trimming shortened V by 3 bases and J by 2 bases, and 21 bases separated the two germline ends. Germline values: CDR1 SGDLS, CDR2 YYNGEE. The CDR3: CASSDLSTVPMPYEQYF. The CDR3 DNA is TGTGCCAGCAGCGACCTTTCGACAGTCCCTATGCCCTACGAGCAGTACTTC.

The V and J genes are TRBV6-6 and TRBJ1-2, with D hard to call. Trimming cost V 3 bases and J 4 bases, with 15 bases left between them. CDR1 and CDR2 from the germline V gene are MNHNY and SVGAGI (reference sequence). The CDR3 spans 15 residues. The CDR3 coding sequence is TGTGCCAGCAGTTATAACTGGGCAATTACCTATGGCTACACCTTC. Its translation: CASSYNWAITYGYTF.

The J gene is TRBJ1-4, the V gene TRBV29-1; weak D call: TRBD1 (6 bases). Germline-derived CDR1 and CDR2 are SQVTM and ANQGSEA. The CDR3 is 14 residues long. V was shortened by 6 bases and J by 3 bases, with 14 bases between the two germline ends. The CDR3 sequence: CSVGSGASNEKLFF. The CDR3 nucleotides read TGCAGCGTCGGCTCAGGGGCCTCTAATGAAAAACTGTTTTTT.

The chain combines TRBV5-1 with TRBJ2-3; 7 positions agree with TRBD2. J lost 6 bases, V lost 8 bases, and 9 bases had no gene match. Germline values: CDR1 SGHRS, CDR2 YFSETQ. The CDR3 is 13 residues long. The CDR3 DNA sequence: TGCGCCAGTACCGGACTAGGAAAGGATACGCAGTATTTT. Amino acid sequence: CASTGLGKDTQYF.

This clone was observed a handful of times. CDR3 nucleotides: TGTGCCAGCATCGGGGCCTACGAGCAGTACTTC. Residues: CASIGAYEQYF. The genes are TRBV2 and TRBJ2-7, with D possibly being TRBD2 (5 bases). The CDR3 spans 11 residues. The V gene lost 7 bases and the J gene lost 2 bases, with 6 bases spanning the gap. CDR1 is SNHLY, CDR2 FYNNEI, per germline.

The V gene is TRBV6-1, the J gene TRBJ2-2; 9 nucleotides line up with TRBD1. J lost 7 bases, V lost 7 bases, and 7 bases had no gene match. Germline V CDR1 and CDR2: MNHNS, SASEGT. This CDR3 spans 14 amino acids. In DNA form, the CDR3 reads TGTGCCAGCATAAGGGACAGGGACAGCGGGGAGCTGTTTTTT. Encoded protein: CASIRDRDSGELFF.

The chain employs TRBV7-3 and TRBJ2-5; TRBD1 or TRBD2 may be the D gene (5 bases each). The germline V gene encodes CDR1 SGHTA and CDR2 FQGTGA. The CDR3 sequence is 16 residues long. V lost 1 base to trimming and J lost 0 bases, with 12 bases between them. The CDR3 region is CASSLRDRYYQETQYF. The CDR3 DNA follows: TGTGCCAGCAGCTTAAGGGACCGCTATTACCAAGAGACCCAGTACTTC. The full variable domain, completed using reference TRBV7-3 and TRBJ2-5, is GAGVSQTPSNKVTEKGKYVELRCDPISGHTALYWYRQSLGQGPEFLIYFQGTGAADDSGLPNDRFFAVRPEGSVSTLKIQRTERGDSAVYLCASSLRDRYYQETQYFGPGTRLLVL.

The chain employs TRBV4-1 and TRBJ1-6; maybe TRBD1 (5 bases). The V gene's germline CDR1 is MGHRA and CDR2 YSYEKL. V lost 4 bases, J lost 7 bases, and 17 bases lay in between. CDR3 length: 16 amino acids. CDR3 nucleotide sequence: TGCGCCAGCAGCCCCGATGAATCAGGGACCAATTCACCCCTCCACTTT. Its translation: CASSPDESGTNSPLHF.

The V gene is TRBV28, the J gene TRBJ1-5, with 7 bases matching TRBD1. The J segment lost 7 bases and the V segment lost 7 bases, leaving 19 bases of the junction unmatched. CDR1 MDHEN and CDR2 SYDVKM come from the germline V gene. CDR3 size: 17 residues. This CDR3 reads CASIDSQGQGVGQPQHF. The CDR3 DNA is TGTGCCAGCATTGACTCACAGGGGCAGGGCGTGGGACAGCCCCAGCATTTT.

The rearrangement links TRBV11-1 to TRBJ2-7; D ambiguous. Trimming shortened V by 5 bases and J by 2 bases, and 16 bases separated the two germline ends. CDR3 length: 15 amino acids. CDR1 and CDR2 (germline): SGHAT, FQDESV (reference sequence). The CDR3 loop reads CASSPQVNNTYEQYF. DNA for the CDR3: TGTGCCAGCAGCCCCCAGGTCAATAATACCTACGAGCAGTACTTC.

The CDR3 bases are TGTGCCAGCAGCTTAGGGCGGGGGTTGGAGACCCAGTACTTC. Translation: CASSLGRGLETQYF. This sequence joins TRBV13 and TRBJ2-5; 7 bases agree with TRBD2. Germline V gene sequence: CDR1 PRHDT, CDR2 FYEKMQ (reference sequence). The trim removed 0 bases at V and 5 bases at J, leaving 3 bases unmatched. This CDR3 comprises 14 residues.

Worth noting for this clone: One junction end does not reproduce the germline sequence, and a read error may be involved. The chain combines TRBV7-6 with TRBJ1-2; D remains unclear. This CDR3 comprises 15 residues. Looked up from germline, CDR1 is SGHVS and CDR2 is FNYEAQ. CDR3 DNA sequence: TGTGCCAGCAGCGAACAACCTCAGACTAACTATAGCTACACCTTC. Translated, it gives CASSEQPQTNYSYTF.

The chain uses TRBV27 and TRBJ1-2, with a tentative D call TRBD1 (6 bases). V gave up 5 bases and J gave up 2 bases, with 9 bases separating them. The CDR3 loop spans 13 amino acids. Germline CDR1 and CDR2: MNHEY and SMNVEV (reference sequence). The DNA for the CDR3 is TGTGCCAGCAGTGCCGGACAGAACTATGGCTACACCTTC. Protein: CASSAGQNYGYTF.

The V call is TRBV18, the J call TRBJ1-5; 7 nucleotides line up with TRBD1. Germline-derived CDR1 and CDR2 are KGHSH and LQKENI. This CDR3 is 15 amino acids long. V was pared by 6 bases and J by 7 bases, with 12 bases of the junction left unmatched. CDR3 loop: CASSHSKTGEQPQHF. The CDR3 DNA follows: TGTGCCAGCTCTCACTCCAAAACAGGGGAACAGCCCCAGCATTTT.

The CDR3 is CASSNPGQGYYGYTF. CDR3 coding DNA: TGTGCCAGCAGCAACCCGGGACAGGGGTACTATGGCTACACCTTC. J is TRBJ1-2 and V is TRBV9; 10 bases map to TRBD1. The germline V gene has CDR1 SGDLS and CDR2 YYNGEE. V shed 4 bases, J shed 3 bases, and the junction held 6 bases outside the gene matches. There are 15 residues in the CDR3.

The V call is TRBV14, the J call TRBJ2-5; TRBD1 might be the D (6 bases). The CDR3 covers 12 residues. V was shortened by 11 bases and J by 5 bases, with 15 bases between the two germline ends. CDR1 is SGHDN and CDR2 is FVKESK in the germline V gene. The CDR3 sequence is CAWGTLGETQYF. The DNA of the CDR3 is TGTGCCTGGGGGACACTCGGGGAGACCCAGTACTTC.